The source of this T cell receptor beta chain is a study of blood T cell repertoires in COVID-19. The overall study: From the United States, Italy and Spain came samples of acute and convalescent COVID-19.

Trimming pared 0 bases from V and 0 bases from J, leaving 15 bases between. This CDR3 has 17 residues. Germline V gives CDR1 SGHRS, CDR2 YFSETQ. Only in-frame clones appear in the TCRdb table, and some are missing; sequencing was by immunoSEQ multiplex PCR. The sample has around 500,000 clones, approximately 83% seen once. This sequence joins TRBV5-1 and TRBJ2-5, with D maybe TRBD2 (5 bases). Sequencing was done on a sample of peripheral blood. The TCR comes from a human donor in a cohort sampled during active COVID-19. In nucleotides, the CDR3 is TGCGCCAGCAGCTTGGTTTCAGACACGGGGAACCAAGAGACCCAGTACTTC. This sequence encodes CASSLVSDTGNQETQYF.